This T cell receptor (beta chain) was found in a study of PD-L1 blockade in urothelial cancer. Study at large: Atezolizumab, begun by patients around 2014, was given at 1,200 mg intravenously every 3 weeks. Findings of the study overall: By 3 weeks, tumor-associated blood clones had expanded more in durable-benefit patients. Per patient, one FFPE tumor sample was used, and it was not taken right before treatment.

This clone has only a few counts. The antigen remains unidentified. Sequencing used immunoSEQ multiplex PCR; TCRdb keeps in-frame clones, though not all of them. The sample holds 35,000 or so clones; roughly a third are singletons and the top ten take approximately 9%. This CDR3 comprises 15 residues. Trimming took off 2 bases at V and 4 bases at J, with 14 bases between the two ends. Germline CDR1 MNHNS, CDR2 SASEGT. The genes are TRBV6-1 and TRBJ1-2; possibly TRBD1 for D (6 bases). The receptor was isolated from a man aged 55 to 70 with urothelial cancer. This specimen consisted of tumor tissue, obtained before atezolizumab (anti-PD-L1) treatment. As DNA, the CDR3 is TGTGCCAGCAGTGAATCACAGGGAGGACCCTATGGCTACACCTTC. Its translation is CASSESQGGPYGYTF.